What follows describes a single T cell receptor beta chain. Its antigen is unidentified. Profiling relied on immunoSEQ multiplex PCR, and the TCRdb table lists in-frame clones only, not all of them. The sample has 150,000 or so clones; approximately 81% are singletons. This sample is drawn from a study of cytotoxic CD8 clonotypes in ibrutinib-treated CLL. Study as a whole: Once treatment had gone on for a median of 12 months, range 6 to 36, response samples were drawn. Study results and caveats: Public clonotypes, rarely seen, contracted or held steady on treatment. Progressing and sustained-remission patients had different sampling times.

Germline CDR1 and CDR2: SGHRS and YFSETQ. V was shortened by 0 bases and J by 7 bases, with 16 bases between the two germline ends. The CDR3 has 15 residues. This chain joins TRBV5-1 and TRBJ1-1; D unclear. The receptor was derived from a human donor with chronic lymphocytic leukemia. The material sequenced was PBMCs, taken after 12 months of ibrutinib treatment. The CDR3 coding sequence is TGCGCCAGCAGCTTGGTTTCGTCTGCGGCACATGAAGCTTTCTTT. Translating gives CASSLVSSAAHEAFF.